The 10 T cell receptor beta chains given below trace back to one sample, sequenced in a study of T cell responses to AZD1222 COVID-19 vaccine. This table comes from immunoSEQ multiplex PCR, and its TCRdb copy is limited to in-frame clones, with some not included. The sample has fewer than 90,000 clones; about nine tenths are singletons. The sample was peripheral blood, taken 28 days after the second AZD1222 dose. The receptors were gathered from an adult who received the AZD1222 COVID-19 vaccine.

The CDR3 loop is CASSVVPNEKLFF. CDR3 DNA: TGTGCCAGCAGCGTAGTACCGAATGAAAAACTGTTTTTT. The chain is built from TRBV9 and TRBJ1-4; D is unresolved. This CDR3 is built from 13 residues. The germline CDR1 and CDR2 sequences are SGDLS and YYNGEE. V was shortened by 0 bases and J by 5 bases, with 5 bases between the two germline ends.

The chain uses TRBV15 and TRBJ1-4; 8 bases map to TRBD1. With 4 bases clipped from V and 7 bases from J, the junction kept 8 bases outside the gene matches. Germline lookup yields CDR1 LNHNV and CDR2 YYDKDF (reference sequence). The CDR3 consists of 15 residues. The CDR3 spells CATSTQQGGGEKLFF. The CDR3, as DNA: TGTGCCACCAGCACTCAACAGGGGGGCGGTGAAAAACTGTTTTTT.

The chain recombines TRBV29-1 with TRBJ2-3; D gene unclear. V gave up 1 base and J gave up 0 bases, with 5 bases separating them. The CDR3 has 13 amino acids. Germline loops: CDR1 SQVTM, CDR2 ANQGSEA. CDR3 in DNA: TGCAGCGTTGAAGGGCCTAGCACAGATACGCAGTATTTT. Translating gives CSVEGPSTDTQYF.

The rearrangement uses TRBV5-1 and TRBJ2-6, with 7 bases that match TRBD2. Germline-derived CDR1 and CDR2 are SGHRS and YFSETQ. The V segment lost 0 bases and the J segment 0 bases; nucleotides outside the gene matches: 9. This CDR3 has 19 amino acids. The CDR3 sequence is CASSLGSGRGNSGANVLTF. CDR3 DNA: TGCGCCAGCAGCTTGGGCTCGGGGAGGGGCAACTCTGGGGCCAACGTCCTGACTTTC.

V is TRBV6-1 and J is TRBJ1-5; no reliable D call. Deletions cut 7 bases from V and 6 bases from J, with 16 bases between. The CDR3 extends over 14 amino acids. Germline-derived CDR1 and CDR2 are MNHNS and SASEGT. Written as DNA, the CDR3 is TGTGCCAGCACCCCGGCAGGTTACGGTCAGCCCCAGCATTTT. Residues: CASTPAGYGQPQHF.

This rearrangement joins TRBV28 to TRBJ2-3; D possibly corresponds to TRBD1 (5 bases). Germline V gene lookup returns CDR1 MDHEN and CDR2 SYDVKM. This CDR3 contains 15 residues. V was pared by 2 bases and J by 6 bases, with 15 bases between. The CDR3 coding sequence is TGTGCCAGCAGTTTACGGCTCAGGGTAGGGGATACGCAGTATTTT. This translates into CASSLRLRVGDTQYF.

CDR3 sequence reads: CASSLEDSYEAFF. The CDR3 nucleotides are TGTGCCAGCAGTTTAGAGGACAGCTATGAAGCTTTCTTT. The V and J genes are TRBV12-3 or TRBV12-4 and TRBJ1-1, with D maybe TRBD1 (6 bases). The CDR3 runs 13 residues. The V end was cut by 1 base, the J end by 7 bases, with 10 bases between.

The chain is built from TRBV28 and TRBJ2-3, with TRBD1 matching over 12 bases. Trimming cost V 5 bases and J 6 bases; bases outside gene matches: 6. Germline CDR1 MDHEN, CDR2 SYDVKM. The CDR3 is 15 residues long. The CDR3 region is CASSMGTGGVDTQYF. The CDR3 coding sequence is TGTGCCAGCAGTATGGGGACAGGGGGCGTGGATACGCAGTATTTT.

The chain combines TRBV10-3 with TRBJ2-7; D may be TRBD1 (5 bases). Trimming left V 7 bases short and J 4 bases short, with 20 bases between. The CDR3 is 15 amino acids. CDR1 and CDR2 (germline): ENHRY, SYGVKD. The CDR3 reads CAITSFRVLGYEQYF. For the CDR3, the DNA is TGTGCCATCACATCTTTCAGGGTCCTTGGGTACGAGCAGTACTTC.

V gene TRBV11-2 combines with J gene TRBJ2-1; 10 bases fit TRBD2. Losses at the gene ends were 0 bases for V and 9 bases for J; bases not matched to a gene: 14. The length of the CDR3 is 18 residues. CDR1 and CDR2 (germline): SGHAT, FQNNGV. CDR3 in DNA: TGTGCCAGCAGCTTAGATGCCCGCGCTAGCGGGAGATCGGGTGAGCAGTTCTTC. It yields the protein CASSLDARASGRSGEQFF.